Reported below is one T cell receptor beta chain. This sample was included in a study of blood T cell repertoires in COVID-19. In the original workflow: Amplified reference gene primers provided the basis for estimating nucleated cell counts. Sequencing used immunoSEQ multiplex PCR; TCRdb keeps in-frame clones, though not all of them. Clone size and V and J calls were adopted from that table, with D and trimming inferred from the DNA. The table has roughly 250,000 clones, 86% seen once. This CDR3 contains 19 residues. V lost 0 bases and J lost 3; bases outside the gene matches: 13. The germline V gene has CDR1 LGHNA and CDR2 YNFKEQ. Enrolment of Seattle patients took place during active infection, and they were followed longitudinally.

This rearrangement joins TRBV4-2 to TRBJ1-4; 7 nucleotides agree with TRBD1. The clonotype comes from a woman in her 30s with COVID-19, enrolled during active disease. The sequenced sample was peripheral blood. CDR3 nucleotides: TGTGCCAGCAGCCAAGAAAGGGACAGAGGAGGTTTCTCTAATGAAAAACTGTTTTTT. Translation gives CASSQERDRGGFSNEKLFF.